This paragraph covers one T cell receptor (beta chain) sequence. Some clones are missing from TCRdb's copy, which holds only in-frame ones; the method was immunoSEQ multiplex PCR. The repertoire holds approximately 350,000 clones, with 67% as singletons. The record originates from a study of cytotoxic CD8 clonotypes in ibrutinib-treated CLL. Study at large: Collecting the response samples happened after a median 12 months of treatment, with a range of 6 to 36.

This sequence originates from a human donor with chronic lymphocytic leukemia. Sample: PBMCs, taken after 36 months of ibrutinib treatment.

In DNA, the CDR3 is TGTGCCAGCAAAGGGACAGGGGGCCGGTACGAGCAGTACTTC. This translates into CASKGTGGRYEQYF. V gene TRBV27 combines with J gene TRBJ2-7; 12 nucleotides match TRBD1. Trimming removed 7 bases from V and 4 bases from J; junction bases left unmatched: 5. CDR3 length equals 14 residues. The germline CDR1 and CDR2 sequences are MNHEY and SMNVEV (reference sequence).